Detailed here is one TCR beta chain. The source of the sample is a study of control samples from healthy donors and cancer patients. This table comes from immunoSEQ multiplex PCR, and its TCRdb copy is limited to in-frame clones, with some not included. The sample lists tens of thousands of clones, roughly 80% seen once, with more than 13% in the top ten. V was trimmed by 4 bases and J by 6 bases, leaving 16 bases between them. The CDR3 contains 15 residues. Germline V gene lookup returns CDR1 KGHSH and CDR2 LQKENI. The sequenced sample was blood. The sequence derives from a man aged 50-59 years in good health. The chain joins TRBV18 to TRBJ1-5; D might be TRBD1 (6 bases). The CDR3 spells CASSRGGGFRQPQHF. Here the CDR3 DNA reads TGTGCCAGCTCACGGGGAGGGGGATTTCGTCAGCCCCAGCATTTT.